The clone carrying this TCR beta chain was counted between two and nine times. This sample is part of a study of blood T cell repertoires in COVID-19. From germline, CDR1 is SEHNR and CDR2 FQNEAQ (reference sequence). This CDR3 region has 15 residues. V dropped 2 bases and J dropped 6 bases, with 14 bases sitting between them. The method was immunoSEQ multiplex PCR; TCRdb's version includes in-frame clones alone and lacks a portion of them. Of 150,000 to 200,000 clones detected, about 88% appear once; the ten largest clones hold under 3%. Sequenced sample: PBMCs or T cells enriched from blood (not recorded which). The receptor comes from a woman in her 40s with acute COVID-19. The chain uses TRBV7-9 and TRBJ2-1, with D maybe TRBD2 (6 bases). The CDR3 DNA reads as TGTGCCAGCAGCTTACGCGCGTCGGGGGTCAATGAGCAGTTCTTC. Its translation: CASSLRASGVNEQFF.